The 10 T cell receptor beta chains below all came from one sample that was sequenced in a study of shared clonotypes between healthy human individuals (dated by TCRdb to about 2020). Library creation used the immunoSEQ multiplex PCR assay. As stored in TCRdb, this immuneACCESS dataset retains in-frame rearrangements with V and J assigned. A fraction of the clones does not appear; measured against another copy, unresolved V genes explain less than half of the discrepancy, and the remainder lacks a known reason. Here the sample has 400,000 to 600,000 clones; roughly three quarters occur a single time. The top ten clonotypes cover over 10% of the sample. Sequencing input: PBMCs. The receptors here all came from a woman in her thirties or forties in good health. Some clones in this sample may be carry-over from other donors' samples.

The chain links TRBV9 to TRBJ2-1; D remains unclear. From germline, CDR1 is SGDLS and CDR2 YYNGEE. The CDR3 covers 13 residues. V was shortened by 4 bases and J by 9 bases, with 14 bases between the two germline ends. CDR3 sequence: CASSQLGMSEQFF. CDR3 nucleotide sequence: TGTGCCAGCAGCCAGCTGGGAATGTCTGAGCAGTTCTTC.

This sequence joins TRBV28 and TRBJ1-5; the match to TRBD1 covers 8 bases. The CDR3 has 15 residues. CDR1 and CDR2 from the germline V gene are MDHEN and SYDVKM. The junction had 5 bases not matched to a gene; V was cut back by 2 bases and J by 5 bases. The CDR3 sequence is CASSLPGGEYQPQHF. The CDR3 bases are TGTGCCAGCAGTTTACCAGGGGGCGAGTATCAGCCCCAGCATTTT.

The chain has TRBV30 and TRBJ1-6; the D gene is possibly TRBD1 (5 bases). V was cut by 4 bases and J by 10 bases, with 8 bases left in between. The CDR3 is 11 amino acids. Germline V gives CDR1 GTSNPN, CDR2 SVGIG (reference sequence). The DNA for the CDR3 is TGTGCCTGGAATGGGGACTCACCCCTCCACTTT. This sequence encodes CAWNGDSPLHF. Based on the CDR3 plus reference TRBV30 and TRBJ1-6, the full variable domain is SQTIHQWPATLVQPVGSPLSLECTVEGTSNPNLYWYRQAAGRGLQLLFYSVGIGQISSEVPQNLSASRPQDRQFILSSKKLLLSDSGFYLCAWNGDSPLHFGNGTRLTVT.

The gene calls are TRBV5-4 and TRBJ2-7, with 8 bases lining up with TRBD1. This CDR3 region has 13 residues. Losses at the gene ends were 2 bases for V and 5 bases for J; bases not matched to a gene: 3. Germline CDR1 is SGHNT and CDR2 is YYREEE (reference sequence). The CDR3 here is CASSFAGGNEQYF. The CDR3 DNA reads TGTGCCAGCAGCTTTGCAGGGGGCAACGAGCAGTACTTC.

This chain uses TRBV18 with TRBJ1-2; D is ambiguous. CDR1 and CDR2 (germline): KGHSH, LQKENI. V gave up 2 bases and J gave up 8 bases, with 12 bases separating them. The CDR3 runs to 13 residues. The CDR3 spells CASSPGGSSGYTF. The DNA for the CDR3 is TGTGCCAGCTCACCAGGTGGGTCGTCCGGCTACACCTTC.

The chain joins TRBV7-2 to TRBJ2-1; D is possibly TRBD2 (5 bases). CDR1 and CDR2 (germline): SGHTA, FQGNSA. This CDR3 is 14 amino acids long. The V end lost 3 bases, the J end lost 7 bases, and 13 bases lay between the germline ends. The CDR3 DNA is TGTGCCAGCAGCTTTGCGGCCCCGGGGAATGAGCAGTTCTTC. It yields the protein CASSFAAPGNEQFF.

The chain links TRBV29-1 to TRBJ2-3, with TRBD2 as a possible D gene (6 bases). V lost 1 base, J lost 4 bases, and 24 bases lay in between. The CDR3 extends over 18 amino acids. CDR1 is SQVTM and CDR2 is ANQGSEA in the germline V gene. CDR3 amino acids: CSVEVGRDRWSRPDTQYF. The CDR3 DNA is TGCAGCGTTGAAGTGGGGCGGGACCGCTGGAGTCGCCCAGATACGCAGTATTTT.

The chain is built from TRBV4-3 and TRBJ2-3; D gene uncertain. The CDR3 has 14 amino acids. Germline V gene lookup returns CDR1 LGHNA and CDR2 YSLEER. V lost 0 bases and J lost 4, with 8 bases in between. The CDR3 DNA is TGCGCCAGCAGCCAAGATGCTAGATCAGATACGCAGTATTTT. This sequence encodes CASSQDARSDTQYF.

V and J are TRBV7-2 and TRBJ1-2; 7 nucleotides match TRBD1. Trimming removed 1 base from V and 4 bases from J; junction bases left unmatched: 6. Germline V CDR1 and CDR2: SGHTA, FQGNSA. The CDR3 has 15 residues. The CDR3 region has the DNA TGTGCCAGCAGCTTAGTCGGGGACAGCCCCTATGGCTACACCTTC. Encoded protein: CASSLVGDSPYGYTF.

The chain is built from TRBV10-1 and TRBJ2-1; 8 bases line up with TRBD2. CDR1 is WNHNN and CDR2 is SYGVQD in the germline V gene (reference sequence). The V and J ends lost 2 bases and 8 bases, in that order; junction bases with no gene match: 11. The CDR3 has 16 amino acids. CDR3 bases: TGCGCCAGCAGTGAGACAGGGCGGGAGGCTTCGCATGAGCAGTTCTTC. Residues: CASSETGREASHEQFF.